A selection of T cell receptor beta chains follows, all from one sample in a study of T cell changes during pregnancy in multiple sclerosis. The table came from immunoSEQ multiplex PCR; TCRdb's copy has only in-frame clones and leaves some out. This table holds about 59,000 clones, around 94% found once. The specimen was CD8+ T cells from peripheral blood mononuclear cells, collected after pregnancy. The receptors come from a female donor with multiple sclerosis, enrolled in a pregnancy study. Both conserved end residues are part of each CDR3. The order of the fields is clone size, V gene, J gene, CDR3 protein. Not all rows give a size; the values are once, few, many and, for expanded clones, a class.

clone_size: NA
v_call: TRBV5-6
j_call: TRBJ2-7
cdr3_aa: CASSWGQGEQYF

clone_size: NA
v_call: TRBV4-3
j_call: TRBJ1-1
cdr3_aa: CASSQESVGQDEAFF

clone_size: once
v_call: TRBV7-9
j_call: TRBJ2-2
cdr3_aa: CASTPRGAGGRGELFF

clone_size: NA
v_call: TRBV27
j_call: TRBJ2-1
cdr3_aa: CASIGSGAVGEQFF

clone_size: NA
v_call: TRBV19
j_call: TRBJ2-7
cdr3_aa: CASGQVYEQYF

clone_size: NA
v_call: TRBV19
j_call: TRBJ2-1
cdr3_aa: CASSIVGRDEQFF

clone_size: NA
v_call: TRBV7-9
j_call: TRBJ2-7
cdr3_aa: CASSLTTSGMSSYEQYF

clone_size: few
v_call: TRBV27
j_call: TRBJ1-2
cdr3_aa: CASSKQGEFNYGYTF

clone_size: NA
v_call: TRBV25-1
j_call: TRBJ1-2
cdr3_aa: CASSEGTGHYGYTF

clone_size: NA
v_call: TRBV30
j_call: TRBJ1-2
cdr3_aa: CAWSYGTAVKGYTF

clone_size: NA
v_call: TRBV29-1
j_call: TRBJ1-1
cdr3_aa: CSVNRDRGRAFF

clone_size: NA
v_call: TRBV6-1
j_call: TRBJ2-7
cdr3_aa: CASSEDPGTGSYEQYF

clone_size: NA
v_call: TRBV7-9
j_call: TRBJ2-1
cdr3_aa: CASSLVLDEQFF

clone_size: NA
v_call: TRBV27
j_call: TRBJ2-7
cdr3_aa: CASGGQGSYEQYF

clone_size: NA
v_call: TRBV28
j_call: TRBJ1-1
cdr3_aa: CASSYPGQGVLNTEAFF

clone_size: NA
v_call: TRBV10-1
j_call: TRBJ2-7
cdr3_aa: CASTRQGSYEQYF

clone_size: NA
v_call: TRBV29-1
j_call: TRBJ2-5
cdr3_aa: CSVEATEDLQETQYF

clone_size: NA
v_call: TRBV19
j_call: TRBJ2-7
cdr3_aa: CASSIRGWAYEQYF

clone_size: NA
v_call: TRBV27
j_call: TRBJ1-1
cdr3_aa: CASSNRGTEAFF

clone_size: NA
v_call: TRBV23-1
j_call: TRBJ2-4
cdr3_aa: CASSQSDRAPKNIQYF

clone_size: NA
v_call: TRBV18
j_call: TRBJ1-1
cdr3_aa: CASSPGLGREISNTEAFF

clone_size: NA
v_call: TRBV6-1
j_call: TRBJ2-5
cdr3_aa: CASSRTGQETQYF

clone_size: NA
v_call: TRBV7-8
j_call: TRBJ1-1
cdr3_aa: CASSSGTGTGRNTEAFF

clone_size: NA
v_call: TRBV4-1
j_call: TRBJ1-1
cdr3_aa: CASSGGNTEAFF

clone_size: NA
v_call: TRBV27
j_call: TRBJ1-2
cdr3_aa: CASSPSSRAGYTF

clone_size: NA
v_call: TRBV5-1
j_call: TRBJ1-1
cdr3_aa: CASSLTGGRDEAFF

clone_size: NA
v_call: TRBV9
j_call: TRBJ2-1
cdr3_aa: CASSGGEPSKINEQFF

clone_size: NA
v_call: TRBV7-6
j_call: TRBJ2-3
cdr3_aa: CASSLVFARGTGNGTQYF

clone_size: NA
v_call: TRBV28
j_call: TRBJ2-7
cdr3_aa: CASRATGGYEQYF

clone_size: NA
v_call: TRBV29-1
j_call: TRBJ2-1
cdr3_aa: CSARGLTYNEQFF

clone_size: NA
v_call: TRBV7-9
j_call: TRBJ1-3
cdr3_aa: CASSSGQGARNTIYF

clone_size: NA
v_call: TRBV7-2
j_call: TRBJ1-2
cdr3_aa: CASSLNRGEGYTF

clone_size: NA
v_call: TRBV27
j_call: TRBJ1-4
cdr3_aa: CASSLGGGDEKLFF

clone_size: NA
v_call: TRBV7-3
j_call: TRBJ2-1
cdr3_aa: CASSTGLAGVLNEQFF

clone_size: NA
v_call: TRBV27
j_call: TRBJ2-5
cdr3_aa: CASSLWASPQETQYF

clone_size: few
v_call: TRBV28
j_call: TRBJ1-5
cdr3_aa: CASRWDTDNQPQHF

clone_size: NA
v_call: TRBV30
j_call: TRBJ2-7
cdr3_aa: CAWSEPRDSSYEQYF

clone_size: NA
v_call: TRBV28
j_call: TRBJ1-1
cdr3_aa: CASSSNMGGWDTEAFF

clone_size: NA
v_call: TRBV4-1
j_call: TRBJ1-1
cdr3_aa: CASSGAGGMNTEAFF

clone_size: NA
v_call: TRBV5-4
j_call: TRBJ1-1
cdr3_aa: CASREQTVNTEAFF

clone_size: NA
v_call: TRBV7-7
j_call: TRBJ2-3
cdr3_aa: CASSESGIDTDTQYF

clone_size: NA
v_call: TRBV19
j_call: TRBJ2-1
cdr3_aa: CASSIFSNEQFF

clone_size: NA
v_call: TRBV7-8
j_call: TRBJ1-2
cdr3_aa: CASSLGGQGEGYTF

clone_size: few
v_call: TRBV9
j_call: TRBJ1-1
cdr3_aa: CASSVGGQDYEAFF

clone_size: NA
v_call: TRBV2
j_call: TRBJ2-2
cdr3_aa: CASSDSGLALTNTGELFF

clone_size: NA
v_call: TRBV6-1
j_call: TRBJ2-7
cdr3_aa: CASSAKGTGGTEQYF